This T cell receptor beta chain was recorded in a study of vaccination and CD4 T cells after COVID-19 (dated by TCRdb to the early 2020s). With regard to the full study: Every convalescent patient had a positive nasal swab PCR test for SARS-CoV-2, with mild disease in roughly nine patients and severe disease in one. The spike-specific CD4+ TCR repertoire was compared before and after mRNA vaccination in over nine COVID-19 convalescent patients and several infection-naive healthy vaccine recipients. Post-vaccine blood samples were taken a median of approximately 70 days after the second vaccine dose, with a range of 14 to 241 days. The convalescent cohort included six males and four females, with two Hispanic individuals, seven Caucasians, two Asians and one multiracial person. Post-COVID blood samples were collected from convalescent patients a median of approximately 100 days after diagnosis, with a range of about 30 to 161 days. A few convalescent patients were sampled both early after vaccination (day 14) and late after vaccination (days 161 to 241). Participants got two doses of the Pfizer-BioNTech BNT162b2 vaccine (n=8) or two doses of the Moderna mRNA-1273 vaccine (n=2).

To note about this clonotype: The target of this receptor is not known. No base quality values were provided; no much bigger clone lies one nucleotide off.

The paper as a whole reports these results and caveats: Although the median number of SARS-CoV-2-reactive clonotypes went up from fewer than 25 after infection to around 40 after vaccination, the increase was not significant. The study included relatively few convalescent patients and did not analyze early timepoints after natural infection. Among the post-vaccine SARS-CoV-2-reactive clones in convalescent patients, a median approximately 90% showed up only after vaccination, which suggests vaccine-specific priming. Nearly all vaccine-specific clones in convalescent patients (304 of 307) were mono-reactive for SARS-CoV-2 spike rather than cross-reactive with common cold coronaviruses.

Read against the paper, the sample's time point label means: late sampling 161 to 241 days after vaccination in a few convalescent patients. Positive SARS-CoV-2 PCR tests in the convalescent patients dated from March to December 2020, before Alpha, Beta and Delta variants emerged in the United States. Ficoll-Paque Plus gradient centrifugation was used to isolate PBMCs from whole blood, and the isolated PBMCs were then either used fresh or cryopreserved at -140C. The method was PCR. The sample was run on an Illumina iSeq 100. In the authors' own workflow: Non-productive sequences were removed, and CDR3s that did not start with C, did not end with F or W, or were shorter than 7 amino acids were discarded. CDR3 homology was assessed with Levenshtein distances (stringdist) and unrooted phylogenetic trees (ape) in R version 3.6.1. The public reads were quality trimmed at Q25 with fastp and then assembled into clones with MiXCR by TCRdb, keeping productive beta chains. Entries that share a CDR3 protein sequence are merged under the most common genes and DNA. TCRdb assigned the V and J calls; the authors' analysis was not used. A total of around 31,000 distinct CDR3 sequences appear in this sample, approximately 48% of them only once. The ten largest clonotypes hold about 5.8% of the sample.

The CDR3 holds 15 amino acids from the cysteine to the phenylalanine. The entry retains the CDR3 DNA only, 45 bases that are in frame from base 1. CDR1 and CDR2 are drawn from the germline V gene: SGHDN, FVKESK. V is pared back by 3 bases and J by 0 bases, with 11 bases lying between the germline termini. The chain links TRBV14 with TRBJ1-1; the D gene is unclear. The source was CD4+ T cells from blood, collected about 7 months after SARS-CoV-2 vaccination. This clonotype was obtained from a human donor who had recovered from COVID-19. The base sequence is TGTGCCAGCAGCCACCAAAGACGGATGAACACTGAAGCTTTCTTT. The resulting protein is CASSHQRRMNTEAFF.